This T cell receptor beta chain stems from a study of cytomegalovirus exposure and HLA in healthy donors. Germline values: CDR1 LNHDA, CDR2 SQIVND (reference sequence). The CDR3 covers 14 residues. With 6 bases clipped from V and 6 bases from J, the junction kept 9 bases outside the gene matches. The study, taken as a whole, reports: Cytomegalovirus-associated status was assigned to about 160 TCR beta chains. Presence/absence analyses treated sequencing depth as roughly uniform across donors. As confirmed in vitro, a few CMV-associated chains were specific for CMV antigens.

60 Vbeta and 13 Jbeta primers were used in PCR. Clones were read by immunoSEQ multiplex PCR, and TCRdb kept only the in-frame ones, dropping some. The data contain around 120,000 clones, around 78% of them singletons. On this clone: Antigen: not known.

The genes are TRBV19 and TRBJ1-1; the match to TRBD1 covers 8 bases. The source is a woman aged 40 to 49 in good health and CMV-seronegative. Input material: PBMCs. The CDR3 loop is CASRVTGGLAEAFF. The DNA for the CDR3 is TGTGCCAGTAGGGTTACAGGGGGTCTTGCTGAAGCTTTCTTT.